One sample yielded the 29 T cell receptor beta chains listed below, sequenced in a study of glioma-infiltrating T cells after dendritic cell vaccination. Sequenced by immunoSEQ multiplex PCR; TCRdb stores in-frame clones only, minus some. This sample yields over 55,000 clones, of which around 86% are seen a single time; around 8% belongs to the top ten. Sequenced material: blood, taken before dendritic cell vaccination. These receptors all come from a human donor with glioblastoma.

V and J are TRBV5-1 and TRBJ2-3, with 8 bases matching TRBD1. Germline CDR1 reads SGHRS; CDR2 reads YFSETQ. Germline trimming cut 0 bases from V and 10 bases from J; bases unmatched to any gene: 7. The CDR3 has 14 amino acids. CDR3 region: CASSLAFAGGSQYF. CDR3 nucleotides: TGCGCCAGCAGCTTGGCCTTTGCAGGGGGCTCGCAGTATTTT. Supplemented by reference TRBV5-1 and TRBJ2-3, the full variable domain reads KAGVTQTPRYLIKTRGQQVTLSCSPISGHRSVSWYQQTPGQGLQFLFEYFSETQRNKGNFPGRFSGRQFSNSRSEMNVSTLELGDSALYLCASSLAFAGGSQYFGPGTRLTVL.

The chain links TRBV10-3 to TRBJ2-3; 10 positions agree with TRBD1. The J segment lost 3 bases and the V segment lost 3 bases, leaving 3 bases of the junction unmatched. This CDR3 has 15 amino acids. Per germline, CDR1 ENHRY and CDR2 SYGVKD. The CDR3 DNA reads TGTGCCATCAGTGAAGGGGACAGGGGAACAGATACGCAGTATTTT. This gives the protein CAISEGDRGTDTQYF.

The rearrangement uses TRBV2 and TRBJ1-1; TRBD1 is a possible D gene (5 bases). Germline assignment: CDR1 SNHLY and CDR2 FYNNEI. The CDR3 is 13 residues long. Deletions cut 4 bases from V and 1 base from J, with 7 bases between. CDR3 region: CASSGGANTEAFF. In nucleotides, the CDR3 is TGTGCCAGCAGTGGCGGGGCGAACACTGAAGCTTTCTTT. The complete variable domain, with remaining parts taken from reference TRBV2 and TRBJ1-1, reads EPEVTQTPSHQVTQMGQEVILRCVPISNHLYFYWYRQILGQKVEFLVSFYNNEISEKSEIFDDQFSVERPDGSNFTLKIRSTKLEDSAMYFCASSGGANTEAFFGQGTRLTVV.

The CDR3 bases are TGTGCCAGCAGTGGAGGGCCCAGGGGCTACGAGCAGTACTTC. This codes for CASSGGPRGYEQYF. This sequence joins TRBV6-1 and TRBJ2-7, with D possibly TRBD1 on 6 matching bases. The CDR3 runs 14 residues. Germline values: CDR1 MNHNS, CDR2 SASEGT. With 4 bases removed from V and 3 bases from J, the gap between germline ends came to 13 bases.

The J gene is TRBJ1-2, the V gene TRBV14; the D is unclear. Germline CDR1 reads SGHDN; CDR2 reads FVKESK. The CDR3 is 14 residues long. The V end lost 0 bases, the J end lost 3 bases, and 8 bases lay between the germline ends. CDR3 loop: CASSQDAADYGYTF. CDR3 in DNA: TGTGCCAGCAGCCAAGATGCGGCAGACTATGGCTACACCTTC.

V is TRBV25-1 and J is TRBJ1-1; 7 bases line up with TRBD1. This CDR3 has 13 residues. Germline CDR1 and CDR2: MGHDK and SYGVNS. Trimming removed 3 bases from V and 8 bases from J; junction bases left unmatched: 6. The CDR3 protein is CASSEGDSSEAFF. CDR3 DNA: TGTGCCAGCAGTGAGGGGGACAGCAGCGAAGCTTTCTTT.

The rearrangement links TRBV5-5 to TRBJ2-7, with 10 bases identical to TRBD1. Trimming cost V 4 bases and J 3 bases; bases outside gene matches: 4. Germline V gene sequence: CDR1 SGHKS, CDR2 YYEKEE (reference sequence). This CDR3 region has 14 residues. The CDR3 is CASSPGQGFYEQYF. CDR3 in DNA: TGTGCCAGCAGCCCGGGACAGGGGTTCTACGAGCAGTACTTC.

The CDR3 spells CASSQESWTENTGELFF. The DNA for the CDR3 is TGCGCCAGCAGCCAAGAGTCTTGGACTGAGAACACCGGGGAGCTGTTTTTT. This chain links TRBV4-1 with TRBJ2-2; the D gene is possibly TRBD2 (5 bases). Trimming cost V 0 bases and J 1 base, with 12 bases left between them. The CDR3 totals 17 residues. The germline CDR1 and CDR2 sequences are MGHRA and YSYEKL.

The chain links TRBV7-9 to TRBJ1-1; perhaps TRBD1 as D (6 bases). Germline CDR1 SEHNR, CDR2 FQNEAQ (reference sequence). This CDR3 has 12 residues. V lost 8 bases and J lost 1, with 8 bases in between. The CDR3 nucleotides read TGTGCCAGCGCCAGGGGGAACACTGAAGCTTTCTTT. This encodes CASARGNTEAFF.

This clone was seen more than once but under ten times. CDR3 sequence: CASSPTTTNEKLFF. Written as DNA, the CDR3 is TGTGCCAGTAGCCCCACTACAACTAATGAAAAACTGTTTTTT. J is TRBJ1-4 and V is TRBV19; D unclear. This CDR3 spans 14 amino acids. V was trimmed by 6 bases and J by 0 bases, leaving 8 bases between them. CDR1 LNHDA and CDR2 SQIVND come from the germline V gene (reference sequence).

The chain couples TRBV30 to TRBJ2-3; D may be TRBD2 (7 bases). CDR3 size: 17 residues. Trimming removed 2 bases at V and 1 base at J, with 19 bases between. Per the germline V gene, CDR1 is GTSNPN and CDR2 is SVGIG (reference sequence). The CDR3, as DNA: TGTGCCTGGAGTCGCGGGGGCGCGGAGGTGGGCACAGATACGCAGTATTTT. Translating gives CAWSRGGAEVGTDTQYF.

The rearrangement uses TRBV7-3 and TRBJ2-3; the D is unclear. V shed 0 bases and J shed 0 bases, with 7 bases lying between them. CDR1 is SGHTA and CDR2 is FQGTGA in the germline V gene. The CDR3 consists of 15 residues. Here the CDR3 reads CASSLTADSTDTQYF. CDR3 nucleotides: TGTGCCAGCAGCTTAACGGCGGATAGCACAGATACGCAGTATTTT.

The V and J genes are TRBV25-1 and TRBJ1-2; 9 bases line up with TRBD1. The V gene's germline CDR1 is MGHDK and CDR2 SYGVNS. The CDR3 has 15 residues. After removal of 2 bases from V and 8 bases from J, the junction contained 9 bases not matched to a gene. The CDR3 DNA reads TGTGCCAGCAGTGAAAGTGTAACAGGGGGCAACGGCTACACCTTC. Its protein product is CASSESVTGGNGYTF.

The CDR3 loop reads CASSLNVQMNTEAFF. The CDR3 coding sequence is TGCGCCAGCAGCTTAAACGTACAGATGAACACTGAAGCTTTCTTT. The rearrangement uses TRBV4-1 and TRBJ1-1, with D uncertain. There are 15 residues in the CDR3. The germline gives CDR1 MGHRA, CDR2 YSYEKL. The ends were cut back, 5 bases at V and 0 bases at J, with 13 bases in the middle.

This chain links TRBV4-1 with TRBJ2-1; 7 nucleotides match TRBD1. J gave up 3 bases and V 3 bases, and 11 bases lay outside the gene matches. The CDR3 runs to 17 residues. The V gene's germline CDR1 is MGHRA and CDR2 YSYEKL. The CDR3, as DNA: TGCGCCAGCAGCCACTCTGCGACAGGGTATCTCTACAATGAGCAGTTCTTC. This gives the protein CASSHSATGYLYNEQFF.

The J gene is TRBJ1-3, the V gene TRBV6-5; tentatively, D is TRBD1 (5 bases). Trimming pared 0 bases from V and 4 bases from J, leaving 10 bases between. Germline V CDR1 and CDR2: MNHEY, SVGAGI. The CDR3 length is 15 residues. The CDR3 spells CASSYSSQGGNTIYF. The DNA of the CDR3 is TGTGCCAGCAGTTACTCGAGCCAGGGAGGAAACACCATATATTTT.

Worth noting for this clone: Within the sample, other DNA sequences also encode this same CDR3. The chain employs TRBV5-1 and TRBJ2-5; possible D gene TRBD2, 5 bases. The CDR3 sequence is 14 residues long. With 1 base removed from V and 0 bases from J, the gap between germline ends came to 7 bases. Germline V gene lookup returns CDR1 SGHRS and CDR2 YFSETQ. The chain's CDR3 is CASSLRGNQETQYF. The CDR3 DNA is TGCGCCAGCAGCTTGAGAGGGAACCAAGAGACCCAGTACTTC.

This clone occurred a few times. The V and J genes are TRBV6-6 and TRBJ2-7; D might be TRBD2 (6 bases). The germline gives CDR1 MNHNY, CDR2 SVGAGI (reference sequence). With 6 bases removed from V and 3 bases from J, the gap between germline ends came to 12 bases. The CDR3 consists of 13 residues. CDR3 DNA: TGTGCCAGCAGCTCGGGACTGGGCTACGAGCAGTACTTC. This sequence encodes CASSSGLGYEQYF.

This clone has a single count. CDR3 DNA sequence: TGCGCCAGCAGTGAAAGCAGGGGGTCCACTGAAGCTTTCTTT. It specifies CASSESRGSTEAFF. This sequence joins TRBV10-2 and TRBJ1-1, with 7 bases that match TRBD1. CDR1 and CDR2 (germline): WSHSY, SAAADI. The CDR3 sequence is 14 residues long. The V and J ends lost 3 bases and 4 bases, in that order; junction bases with no gene match: 5.

The J gene is TRBJ1-3, the V gene TRBV25-1, with 7 bases aligning to TRBD1. The CDR3 is made up of 12 amino acids. From germline, CDR1 is MGHDK and CDR2 SYGVNS. V shed 6 bases and J 11 bases; nucleotides not matched to a gene: 7. The CDR3 loop reads CASRTGQSPIYF. The CDR3 DNA follows: TGTGCCAGCAGGACGGGACAGTCCCCCATATATTTT.

The CDR3 nucleotides are TGTGCCAGTGAGGGTCACTCCTACAATGAGCAGTTCTTC. It translates to CASEGHSYNEQFF. V gene TRBV19 combines with J gene TRBJ2-1, with a tentative D call TRBD2 (5 bases). Germline V gene data show CDR1 as LNHDA and CDR2 as SQIVND (reference sequence). The CDR3 consists of 13 residues. V was cut by 8 bases and J by 0 bases, with 8 bases left in between.

This clone was detected a few times. The chain employs TRBV6-6 and TRBJ2-4; weak D call: TRBD2 (7 bases). CDR1 is MNHNY and CDR2 is SVGAGI in the germline V gene (reference sequence). The CDR3 is made up of 15 amino acids. The V end lost 6 bases, the J end lost 7 bases, and 19 bases lay between the germline ends. The CDR3 loop reads CASSPLRRGPNIQYF. The CDR3 region has the DNA TGTGCCAGCAGCCCCTTGAGGCGGGGGCCCAACATTCAGTACTTC.

V usage is TRBV9 and J usage is TRBJ2-1; 9 bases match TRBD2. After removal of 2 bases from V and 7 bases from J, the junction contained 7 bases not matched to a gene. Germline V CDR1 and CDR2: SGDLS, YYNGEE. CDR3 length equals 15 residues. CDR3 DNA sequence: TGTGCCAGCAGCGTCCGACTAGCGGTGGGGAATGAGCAGTTCTTC. The encoded protein is CASSVRLAVGNEQFF.

J is TRBJ2-2 and V is TRBV5-1; 13 positions match TRBD2. Germline loops: CDR1 SGHRS, CDR2 YFSETQ. The CDR3 spans 16 residues. V was clipped by 4 bases and J by 8 bases; unmatched bases: 8. DNA for the CDR3: TGCGCCAGCAGCCCCGGGACTAGCGGGGTTTGGGGGGAGCTGTTTTTT. Protein product: CASSPGTSGVWGELFF.

The chain employs TRBV2 and TRBJ1-2; 7 bases are shared with TRBD1. In germline, CDR1 is SNHLY, CDR2 FYNNEI. Trimming cost V 8 bases and J 8 bases; bases outside gene matches: 14. The CDR3 spans 14 residues. For the CDR3, the DNA is TGTGCCAGCGCTAGTAAAGGGGGCTCGGGCGGCTACACCTTC. Translating gives CASASKGGSGGYTF.

The rearrangement joins TRBV5-3 to TRBJ2-4; D ambiguous. TRBV5-3 is marked as an open reading frame, function uncertain. This CDR3 contains 14 residues. V was pared by 3 bases and J by 0 bases, with 7 bases between. The DNA for the CDR3 is TGTGCCAGAAGCTCCCGACTAGCCAAAAACATTCAGTACTTC. Protein product: CARSSRLAKNIQYF.

This chain connects TRBV5-1 to TRBJ2-1; 14 bases align to TRBD2. There are 18 residues in the CDR3. CDR1 and CDR2 (germline): SGHRS, YFSETQ. V dropped 7 bases and J dropped 7; count of bases not matched to a gene: 16. The CDR3 sequence is CASDGSTSGGALGNEQFF. CDR3 nucleotides: TGCGCCAGCGACGGTTCGACTAGCGGGGGGGCCTTAGGAAATGAGCAGTTCTTC.

The J gene is TRBJ1-1, the V gene TRBV19; D is possibly TRBD1 (5 bases). Looked up from germline, CDR1 is LNHDA and CDR2 is SQIVND (reference sequence). The CDR3 contains 13 residues. The germline V and J ends were trimmed by 6 bases and 6 bases, with 14 bases remaining between them. In nucleotides, the CDR3 is TGTGCCAGTAGGCGGGGCGGTGGGTCTGAAGCTTTCTTT. As protein: CASRRGGGSEAFF.

This clone was detected only once. The chain carries TRBV28 and TRBJ1-1; unclear D gene. The CDR3 is 12 amino acids. Germline V gene lookup returns CDR1 MDHEN and CDR2 SYDVKM. Trimming removed 5 bases at V and 10 bases at J, with 14 bases between. The CDR3 DNA is TGTGCCAGCAGTAGCGTCTCCCTCGGAGCTTTCTTT. Translating gives CASSSVSLGAFF.